Following are 18 T cell receptor beta chains from one sample sequenced in a study of cytomegalovirus exposure and HLA in healthy donors. The primer mix had 60 Vbeta and 13 Jbeta primers. Assay used: immunoSEQ multiplex PCR; TCRdb lists only in-frame clones, some missing. In the table there are about 200,000 clones, 79% of which are singletons. The sequenced sample was PBMCs. The receptor set was obtained from a male donor in good health and CMV-seropositive.

The sample holds one count of this clone. The chain combines TRBV12-5 with TRBJ2-5; the match to TRBD2 covers 9 bases. CDR1 and CDR2 from the germline V gene are LGHNT and FRNRAP. V shed 3 bases, J shed 7 bases, and the junction held 6 bases outside the gene matches. This CDR3 contains 14 residues. In DNA, the CDR3 is TGTGCTAGTGGTTTAGATTCTAGCGGGGTGACCCAGTACTTC. The encoded protein is CASGLDSSGVTQYF.

The chain recombines TRBV28 with TRBJ1-2, with D perhaps matching TRBD1 (6 bases). The germline V gene encodes CDR1 MDHEN and CDR2 SYDVKM. The CDR3 loop spans 11 amino acids. V lost 5 bases, J lost 8 bases, and 9 bases lay in between. CDR3 nucleotides: TGTGCCAGCAGTCGACAGGAAGGCTACACCTTC. Encoded protein: CASSRQEGYTF.

This clone was recorded a few times. The V call is TRBV5-6, the J call TRBJ2-5; D remains unclear. The CDR3 spans 16 residues. With 1 base removed from V and 2 bases from J, the gap between germline ends came to 15 bases. CDR1 is SGHDT and CDR2 is YYEEEE in the germline V gene. The CDR3 here is CASSLYLGTLQETQYF. The DNA for the CDR3 is TGTGCCAGCAGCTTGTATTTGGGCACGCTACAAGAGACCCAGTACTTC.

The rearrangement uses TRBV18 and TRBJ2-1; 10 bases match TRBD1. Germline assignment: CDR1 KGHSH and CDR2 LQKENI. The CDR3 totals 15 residues. V shed 6 bases, J shed 8 bases, and the junction held 10 bases outside the gene matches. CDR3 region: CASSPRQGARYEQFF. CDR3 coding DNA: TGTGCCAGCTCCCCGAGACAGGGGGCGCGGTATGAGCAGTTCTTC.

The genes are TRBV9 and TRBJ2-1; D is perhaps TRBD2 (6 bases). Per germline, CDR1 SGDLS and CDR2 YYNGEE. The CDR3 consists of 15 residues. The V end was cut by 0 bases, the J end by 6 bases, with 13 bases between. The chain's CDR3 is CASSVAPTSPNEQFF. The CDR3 DNA reads TGTGCCAGCAGCGTAGCCCCCACTAGCCCCAATGAGCAGTTCTTC.

This rearrangement joins TRBV28 to TRBJ2-1, with TRBD2 matching 11 bases. The CDR3 spans 16 residues. Trimming removed 2 bases from V and 2 bases from J; junction bases left unmatched: 2. The V gene's germline CDR1 is MDHEN and CDR2 SYDVKM. The CDR3 nucleotides read TGTGCCAGCAGTTTACCGGGACTAGCGGCCTACAATGAGCAGTTCTTC. Its protein product is CASSLPGLAAYNEQFF. Full variable domain (remainder filled in from reference TRBV28 and TRBJ2-1): DVKVTQSSRYLVKRTGEKVFLECVQDMDHENMFWYRQDPGLGLRLIYFSYDVKMKEKGDIPEGYSVSREKKERFSLILESASTNQTSMYLCASSLPGLAAYNEQFFGPGTRLTVL.

This chain uses TRBV6-1 with TRBJ1-2, with unresolved D. This CDR3 has 15 amino acids. V gave up 5 bases and J gave up 4 bases, with 17 bases separating them. Germline-derived CDR1 and CDR2 are MNHNS and SASEGT. The CDR3 region is CASSPVGGPAYGYTF. CDR3 bases: TGTGCCAGCAGTCCCGTGGGAGGACCGGCCTATGGCTACACCTTC.

The chain uses TRBV7-3 and TRBJ1-2; D call uncertain. Looked up from germline, CDR1 is SGHTA and CDR2 is FQGTGA. The CDR3 has 15 residues. Trimming removed 0 bases from V and 1 base from J, with 9 bases in between. The CDR3 coding sequence is TGTGCCAGCAGCTTAACTCCAGGAAGTAACTATGGCTACACCTTC. This encodes CASSLTPGSNYGYTF. Full variable domain (missing parts from reference TRBV7-3 and TRBJ1-2): GAGVSQTPSNKVTEKGKYVELRCDPISGHTALYWYRQSLGQGPEFLIYFQGTGAADDSGLPNDRFFAVRPEGSVSTLKIQRTERGDSAVYLCASSLTPGSNYGYTFGSGTRLTVV.

V and J are TRBV6-5 and TRBJ1-1; 8 bases match TRBD1. This CDR3 spans 14 amino acids. With V trimmed by 6 bases and J by 4 bases, 7 bases remained unmatched. Germline V lookup: CDR1 MNHEY, CDR2 SVGAGI. The DNA for the CDR3 is TGTGCCAGCAGGCCCGACAGGGGAGCCACTGAAGCTTTCTTT. This translates into CASRPDRGATEAFF.

The table lists this clone with a few counts. V gene TRBV5-1 combines with J gene TRBJ1-6; 9 positions agree with TRBD1. Germline-derived CDR1 and CDR2 are SGHRS and YFSETQ. There are 18 residues in the CDR3. The trim removed 4 bases at V and 9 bases at J, leaving 17 bases unmatched. The CDR3 DNA sequence: TGCGCCAGCAGCAGGTCTAACAGGGGGCAAGGACAGAGTTCACCCCTCCACTTT. It translates to CASSRSNRGQGQSSPLHF.

V usage is TRBV5-1 and J usage is TRBJ2-1; no definite D call. The CDR3 loop spans 12 amino acids. V was trimmed by 4 bases and J by 7 bases, leaving 9 bases between them. Germline lookup yields CDR1 SGHRS and CDR2 YFSETQ. The CDR3 loop is CASSLPSNEQFF. The CDR3 bases are TGCGCCAGCAGCCTACCTTCTAATGAGCAGTTCTTC.

The CDR3, as DNA: TGTGCCAGCAGCTTGCCGGGACAGATCTATGGCTACACCTTC. It yields the protein CASSLPGQIYGYTF. This chain connects TRBV5-6 to TRBJ1-2, with 7 bases matching TRBD1. This CDR3 has 14 residues. The junction had 4 bases not matched to a gene; V was cut back by 1 base and J by 4 bases. Germline lookup yields CDR1 SGHDT and CDR2 YYEEEE.

The J gene is TRBJ1-3, the V gene TRBV7-2; 8 bases fit TRBD1. Trimming at V came to 5 bases and at J to 4 bases, leaving 7 bases not matched to a gene. The germline gives CDR1 SGHTA, CDR2 FQGNSA. The CDR3 sequence is 15 residues long. CDR3 loop: CASSPRGQGGNTIYF. In DNA form, the CDR3 reads TGTGCCAGCAGCCCCCGTGGACAGGGAGGAAACACCATATATTTT.

This clone turned up a few times. The same CDR3 also results from other DNA sequences found in this sample. The chain carries TRBV6-6 and TRBJ2-5, with no clear D. V lost 0 bases to trimming and J lost 5 bases, with 4 bases between them. This CDR3 has 12 amino acids. Germline V lookup: CDR1 MNHNY, CDR2 SVGAGI (reference sequence). The CDR3: CASSYSRETQYF. DNA of the CDR3: TGTGCCAGCAGTTACTCGCGTGAGACCCAGTACTTC.

The chain links TRBV5-6 to TRBJ1-5, with TRBD1 as a possible D gene (5 bases). V lost 4 bases and J 5 bases, leaving 10 bases between the germline ends. The germline V gene encodes CDR1 SGHDT and CDR2 YYEEEE. This CDR3 contains 13 residues. CDR3 residues: CASSPGRDQPQHF. The CDR3 DNA is TGTGCCAGCAGCCCAGGGCGAGATCAGCCCCAGCATTTT.

The sample holds a few counts of this clone. The chain employs TRBV29-1 and TRBJ1-1; possible D gene TRBD1, 6 bases. V was trimmed by 6 bases and J by 4 bases, leaving 12 bases between them. The CDR3 sequence is 12 residues long. CDR1 is SQVTM, CDR2 ANQGSEA, per germline. As DNA, the CDR3 is TGCAGCGTCACGACAGGACGCACTGAAGCTTTCTTT. This translates into CSVTTGRTEAFF.

V gene TRBV5-1 combines with J gene TRBJ2-5, with D tentatively TRBD2 (5 bases). The V gene lost 4 bases and the J gene lost 2 bases, with 9 bases spanning the gap. Per the germline V gene, CDR1 is SGHRS and CDR2 is YFSETQ. The CDR3 runs to 13 residues. The CDR3 DNA is TGCGCCAGCAGCATCGAGGGTCAAGAGACCCAGTACTTC. This sequence encodes CASSIEGQETQYF.

The chain carries TRBV27 and TRBJ1-6; D remains ambiguous. CDR1 is MNHEY, CDR2 SMNVEV, per germline (reference sequence). There are 17 residues in the CDR3. V gave up 8 bases and J gave up 6 bases, with 23 bases separating them. The DNA of the CDR3 is TGTGCCAGCTCGAAGGTCGAGCCCGGGGTCGTTAATTCACCCCTCCACTTT. Its protein product is CASSKVEPGVVNSPLHF.